This T cell receptor (beta chain) comes out of a study of CD8+CD57+ T cells in acquired aplastic anemia. Genomic DNA, the template, was used for profiling of the TCR beta VDJ and CDR3. TCRdb re-derived calls from the reads in MiXCR, one entry per CDR3 protein. The sample lists roughly 61,000 distinct CDR3 sequences, around 60% occurring once. Those patients picked for sequencing had displayed CD8+CD57+ cell expansion on flow cytometry. The specimen sequenced was sorted CD4+, CD8+, or CD8+CD57+ T cells (not recorded which) from PBMCs. The TCR was taken from a human donor with aplastic anemia.

The CDR3 DNA sequence: TGTGCCAGCAGCTTATGGGGTTCGCTGAACACTGAAGCTTTCTTT. Translation gives CASSLWGSLNTEAFF. The rearrangement joins TRBV7-8 to TRBJ1-1; D not resolved. The CDR3 sequence is 15 residues long. The germline CDR1 and CDR2 sequences are SGHVS and FQNEAQ. V was trimmed by 2 bases and J by 0 bases, leaving 10 bases between them. The full variable domain, rest sourced from reference TRBV7-8 and TRBJ1-1, is GAGVSQSPRYKVAKRGQDVALRCDPISGHVSLFWYQQALGQGPEFLTYFQNEAQLDKSGLPSDRFFAERPEGSVSTLKIQRTQQEDSAVYLCASSLWGSLNTEAFFGQGTRLTVV.